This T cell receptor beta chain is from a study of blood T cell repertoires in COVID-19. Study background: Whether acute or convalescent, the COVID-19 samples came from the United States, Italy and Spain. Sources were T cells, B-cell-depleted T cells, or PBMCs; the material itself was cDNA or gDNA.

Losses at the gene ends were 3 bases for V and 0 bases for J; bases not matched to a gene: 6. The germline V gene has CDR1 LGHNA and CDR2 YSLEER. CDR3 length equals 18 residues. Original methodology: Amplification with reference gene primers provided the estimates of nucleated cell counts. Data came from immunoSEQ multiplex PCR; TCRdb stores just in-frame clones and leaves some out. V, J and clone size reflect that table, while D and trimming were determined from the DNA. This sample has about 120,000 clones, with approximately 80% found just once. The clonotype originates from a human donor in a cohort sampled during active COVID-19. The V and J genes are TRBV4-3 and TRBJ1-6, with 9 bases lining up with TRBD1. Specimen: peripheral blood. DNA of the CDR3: TGCGCCAGCAGCCAGAACAGGGGGCTCAGCTCCTATAATTCACCCCTCCACTTT. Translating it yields CASSQNRGLSSYNSPLHF.